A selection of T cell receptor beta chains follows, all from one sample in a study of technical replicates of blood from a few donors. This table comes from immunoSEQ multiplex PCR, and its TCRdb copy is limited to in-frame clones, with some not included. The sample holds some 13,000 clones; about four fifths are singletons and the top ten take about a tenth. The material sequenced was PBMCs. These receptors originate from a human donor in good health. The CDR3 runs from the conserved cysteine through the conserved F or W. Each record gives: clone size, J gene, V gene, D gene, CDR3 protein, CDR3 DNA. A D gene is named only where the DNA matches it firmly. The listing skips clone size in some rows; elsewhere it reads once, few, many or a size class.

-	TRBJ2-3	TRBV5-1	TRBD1	CASSFAGTGEADTQYF	TGCGCCAGCAGCTTTGCCGGGACAGGGGAGGCAGATACGCAGTATTTT
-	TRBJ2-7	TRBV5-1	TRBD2	CASSLGLAGDIGYEQYF	TGCGCCAGCAGCTTGGGACTAGCGGGAGATATCGGTTACGAGCAGTACTTC
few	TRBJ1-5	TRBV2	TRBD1	CASSGDSGVQPQHF	TGTGCCAGCAGTGGGGACAGTGGTGTGCAGCCCCAGCATTTT
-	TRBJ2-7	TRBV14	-	CASSAGLLRGGTYEQYF	TGTGCCAGCAGCGCAGGGCTCTTACGCGGGGGCACCTACGAGCAGTACTTC
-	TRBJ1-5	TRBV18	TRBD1	CASSPPGQGGQPQHF	TGTGCCAGCTCACCACCGGGACAGGGCGGTCAGCCCCAGCATTTT
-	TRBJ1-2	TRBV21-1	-	CASSKDRGHGYTF	TGTGCCAGCAGCAAAGACAGGGGGCATGGCTACACCTTC
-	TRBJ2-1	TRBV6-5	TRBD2	CASSMTSAHYNEQFF	TGTGCCAGCAGCATGACTAGCGCCCACTACAATGAGCAGTTCTTC
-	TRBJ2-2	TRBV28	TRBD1	CASSSPEGQARELFF	TGTGCCAGCAGTTCCCCCGAAGGACAGGCGCGGGAGCTGTTTTTT
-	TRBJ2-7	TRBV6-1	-	CASSEAGGSYEQYF	TGTGCCAGCAGTGAAGCAGGGGGCTCCTACGAGCAGTACTTC
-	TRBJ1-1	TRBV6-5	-	CASSEQTGGEAFF	TGTGCCAGCAGTGAACAAACGGGGGGTGAAGCTTTCTTT
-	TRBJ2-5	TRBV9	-	CASSVAAGSGETQYF	TGTGCCAGCAGCGTAGCGGCAGGGTCGGGAGAGACCCAGTACTTC
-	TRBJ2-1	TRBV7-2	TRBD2	CASRGGLAGYNEQFF	TGTGCCAGCAGGGGGGGGCTAGCGGGCTACAATGAGCAGTTCTTC
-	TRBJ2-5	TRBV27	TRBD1	CASSWDREYQETQYF	TGTGCCAGCAGCTGGGACAGGGAATACCAAGAGACCCAGTACTTC
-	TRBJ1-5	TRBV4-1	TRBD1	CASSHDRTGENFNQPQHF	TGCGCCAGCAGCCACGACCGGACAGGGGAGAACTTCAATCAGCCCCAGCATTTT
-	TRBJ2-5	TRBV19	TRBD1	CASSEQGARRETQYF	TGTGCCAGTAGCGAACAGGGGGCGCGCCGAGAGACCCAGTACTTC
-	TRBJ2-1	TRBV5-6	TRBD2	CASSLGAGLPYNEQFF	TGTGCCAGCAGCTTGGGAGCGGGACTTCCCTACAATGAGCAGTTCTTC